The 5 T cell receptor beta chains below all came from one sample that was sequenced in a study of CD8+ T cells in alopecia areata. As for treatment: oral pan-JAK inhibitor, 5-10 mg twice daily. Extracted RNA was reverse transcribed into cDNA, the sequencing template. Assay: immunoSEQ multiplex PCR; the TCRdb copy retains only in-frame clones and omits some. The profile shows over 250,000 clones, 60% of them singletons. The sample consisted of CD4+ T cells sorted from blood, taken at week 52, from a patient treated with tofacitinib. The receptors were gathered from a human donor with alopecia areata.

Remarks on this clone: Different DNA sequences within this sample yield the same CDR3. The chain employs TRBV5-1 and TRBJ2-5, with D perhaps TRBD1 or TRBD2 (5 bases each). The CDR3 has 13 residues. Germline assignment: CDR1 SGHRS and CDR2 YFSETQ. Between the trimmed V and J ends, which lost 0 bases and 3 bases, there was a span of 6 bases. The CDR3 loop is CASSLGGEETQYF. Written as DNA, the CDR3 is TGCGCCAGCAGCTTGGGAGGGGAAGAGACCCAGTACTTC.

The rearrangement uses TRBV19 and TRBJ2-1; 11 positions agree with TRBD1. Per germline, CDR1 LNHDA and CDR2 SQIVND (reference sequence). V lost 4 bases and J lost 6; bases outside the gene matches: 5. This CDR3 contains 15 residues. The CDR3 protein is CASSKDRGHVNEQFF. The CDR3 DNA reads TGTGCCAGTAGTAAGGACAGGGGGCATGTCAATGAGCAGTTCTTC. Using reference TRBV19 and TRBJ2-1 for the parts outside the CDR3, the full variable domain is DGGITQSPKYLFRKEGQNVTLSCEQNLNHDAMYWYRQDPGQGLRLIYYSQIVNDFQKGDIAEGYSVSREKKESFPLTVTSAQKNPTAFYLCASSKDRGHVNEQFFGPGTRLTVL.

V is TRBV5-6 and J is TRBJ2-1, with D possibly TRBD1 on 5 matching bases. Germline assignment: CDR1 SGHDT and CDR2 YYEEEE. V lost 2 bases and J 9 bases, leaving 9 bases between the germline ends. This CDR3 has 12 amino acids. The CDR3 DNA reads TGTGCCAGCAGCTTCAGGGTGGTTGAGCAGTTCTTC. It codes for CASSFRVVEQFF.

The rearrangement uses TRBV30 and TRBJ2-7, with TRBD1 identical over 9 bases. Germline V gives CDR1 GTSNPN, CDR2 SVGIG (reference sequence). The CDR3 totals 15 residues. V gave up 0 bases and J gave up 6 bases; unmatched junction bases: 9. CDR3 sequence (DNA): TGTGCCTGGAGTGTACACGGGACAGGGTTGGGCGAGCAGTACTTC. It encodes CAWSVHGTGLGEQYF.

There are a few counts of this clone. The chain carries TRBV7-8 and TRBJ1-2; D possibly corresponds to TRBD1 (6 bases). The CDR3 runs to 15 residues. Trimming left V 4 bases short and J 4 bases short, with 16 bases between. The germline CDR1 and CDR2 sequences are SGHVS and FQNEAQ. The CDR3 is CASSSRGGPIYGYTF. The CDR3 region has the DNA TGTGCCAGCAGCTCCCGAGGGGGGCCCATCTATGGCTACACCTTC. The full variable domain, rest sourced from reference TRBV7-8 and TRBJ1-2, is GAGVSQSPRYKVAKRGQDVALRCDPISGHVSLFWYQQALGQGPEFLTYFQNEAQLDKSGLPSDRFFAERPEGSVSTLKIQRTQQEDSAVYLCASSSRGGPIYGYTFGSGTRLTVV.